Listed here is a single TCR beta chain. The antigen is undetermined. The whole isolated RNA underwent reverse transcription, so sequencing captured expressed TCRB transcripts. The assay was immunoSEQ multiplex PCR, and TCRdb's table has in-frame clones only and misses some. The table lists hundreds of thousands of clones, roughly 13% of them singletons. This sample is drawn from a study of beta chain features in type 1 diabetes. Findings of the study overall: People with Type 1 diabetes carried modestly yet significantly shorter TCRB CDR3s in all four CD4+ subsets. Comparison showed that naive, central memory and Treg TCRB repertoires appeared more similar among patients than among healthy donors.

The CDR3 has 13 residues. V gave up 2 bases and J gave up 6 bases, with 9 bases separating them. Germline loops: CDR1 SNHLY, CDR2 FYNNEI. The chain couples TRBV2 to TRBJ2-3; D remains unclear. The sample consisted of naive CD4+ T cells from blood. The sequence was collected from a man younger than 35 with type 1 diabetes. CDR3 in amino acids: CASSESRADTQYF. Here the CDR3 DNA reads TGTGCCAGCAGTGAAAGCCGGGCCGATACGCAGTATTTT.